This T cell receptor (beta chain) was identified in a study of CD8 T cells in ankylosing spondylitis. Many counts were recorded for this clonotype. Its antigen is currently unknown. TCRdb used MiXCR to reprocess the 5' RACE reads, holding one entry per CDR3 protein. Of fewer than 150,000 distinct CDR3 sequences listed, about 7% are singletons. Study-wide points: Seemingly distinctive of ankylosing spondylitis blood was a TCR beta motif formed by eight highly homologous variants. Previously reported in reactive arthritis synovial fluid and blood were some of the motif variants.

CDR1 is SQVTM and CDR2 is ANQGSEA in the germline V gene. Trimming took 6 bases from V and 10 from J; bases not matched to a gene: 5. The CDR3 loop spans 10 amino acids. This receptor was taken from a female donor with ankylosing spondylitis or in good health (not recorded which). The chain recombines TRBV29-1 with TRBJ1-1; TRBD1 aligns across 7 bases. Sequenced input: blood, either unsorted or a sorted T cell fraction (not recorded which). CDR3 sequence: CSVDRQGAFF. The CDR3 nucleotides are TGCAGCGTCGACCGACAGGGAGCTTTCTTT.